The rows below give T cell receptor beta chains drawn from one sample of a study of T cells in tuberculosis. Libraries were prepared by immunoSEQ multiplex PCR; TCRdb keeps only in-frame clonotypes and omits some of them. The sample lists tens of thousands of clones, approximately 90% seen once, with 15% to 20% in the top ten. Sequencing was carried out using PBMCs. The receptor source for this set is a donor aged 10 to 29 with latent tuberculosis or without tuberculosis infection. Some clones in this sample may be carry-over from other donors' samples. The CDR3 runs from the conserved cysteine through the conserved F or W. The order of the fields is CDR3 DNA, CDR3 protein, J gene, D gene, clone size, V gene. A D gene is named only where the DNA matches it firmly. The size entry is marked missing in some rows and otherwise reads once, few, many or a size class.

CDR3 DNA: TGTGCCAGCAGCTTGCCGGTCGGGGAGCTGTTTTTT
CDR3 protein: CASSLPVGELFF
J gene: TRBJ2-2
D gene: NA
clone size: NA
V gene: TRBV13

CDR3 DNA: TGTGCCAGCAGCTTGATACAGGGAACGAACACCATATATTTT
CDR3 protein: CASSLIQGTNTIYF
J gene: TRBJ1-3
D gene: NA
clone size: once
V gene: TRBV5-6

CDR3 DNA: TGTGCCAGCAGTGTCTCCGGGACAGGGGCTGTCTACACCTTC
CDR3 protein: CASSVSGTGAVYTF
J gene: TRBJ1-2
D gene: TRBD1
clone size: NA
V gene: TRBV6-4

CDR3 DNA: TGTGCCAGCAGCTTGGGACAGGGATCCACCTACGAGCAGTACTTC
CDR3 protein: CASSLGQGSTYEQYF
J gene: TRBJ2-7
D gene: TRBD1
clone size: NA
V gene: TRBV5-4

CDR3 DNA: TGTGCTAGTGCCTGGACAGACGAAGCTTTCTTT
CDR3 protein: CASAWTDEAFF
J gene: TRBJ1-1
D gene: NA
clone size: NA
V gene: TRBV12-5

CDR3 DNA: TGTGCCAGCAGCGAGAGGCTAGCGGCAAAAGAGACCCAGTACTTC
CDR3 protein: CASSERLAAKETQYF
J gene: TRBJ2-5
D gene: TRBD2
clone size: NA
V gene: TRBV2

CDR3 DNA: TGTGCCAGCAGTCAATTCGGGACAGCCGCGGATCAGCCCCAGCATTTT
CDR3 protein: CASSQFGTAADQPQHF
J gene: TRBJ1-5
D gene: TRBD1
clone size: NA
V gene: TRBV7-9

CDR3 DNA: TGCGCCAGCAGCCAGCCAGAGACAGGAAACATTCAGTACTTC
CDR3 protein: CASSQPETGNIQYF
J gene: TRBJ2-4
D gene: NA
clone size: NA
V gene: TRBV4-3

CDR3 DNA: TGTGCCAGCAGCGCGTCGTTCCGAGATAATGAAAAACTGTTTTTT
CDR3 protein: CASSASFRDNEKLFF
J gene: TRBJ1-4
D gene: NA
clone size: NA
V gene: TRBV7-9

CDR3 DNA: TGTGCCAGCAGCTTAGTACGACTAACCCACGATGAGCAGTTCTTC
CDR3 protein: CASSLVRLTHDEQFF
J gene: TRBJ2-1
D gene: NA
clone size: NA
V gene: TRBV11-2

CDR3 DNA: TGCGCCAGCAGCCACCCGGGACTGAAATACGCCCAACAAAGCACAGATACGCAGTATTTT
CDR3 protein: CASSHPGLKYAQQSTDTQYF
J gene: TRBJ2-3
D gene: NA
clone size: once
V gene: TRBV4-1

CDR3 DNA: TGTGCCTGGACTGGACAGGTTTGGGCAGATACGCAGTATTTT
CDR3 protein: CAWTGQVWADTQYF
J gene: TRBJ2-3
D gene: TRBD1
clone size: once
V gene: TRBV30

CDR3 DNA: TGTGCCAGCAGCTTGGAGGCGGCCTACGAGCAGTACTTC
CDR3 protein: CASSLEAAYEQYF
J gene: TRBJ2-7
D gene: NA
clone size: NA
V gene: TRBV7-9

CDR3 DNA: TGTGCCAGCACTAACAGGCTTCCTCTGAACACTGAAGCTTTCTTT
CDR3 protein: CASTNRLPLNTEAFF
J gene: TRBJ1-1
D gene: NA
clone size: NA
V gene: TRBV27

CDR3 DNA: TGTGCCAGCAGCCGGTGGACCGAGGGCAGCGGTGAAGCTTTCTTT
CDR3 protein: CASSRWTEGSGEAFF
J gene: TRBJ1-1
D gene: NA
clone size: NA
V gene: TRBV7-9

CDR3 DNA: TGTGCCAGCCGCAGGGGTGCCAACGTCCTGACTTTC
CDR3 protein: CASRRGANVLTF
J gene: TRBJ2-6
D gene: NA
clone size: NA
V gene: TRBV6-5

CDR3 DNA: TGTGCCAGCAGTGACTCGAAGGGTAGCGCAGATGAGCAGTTCTTC
CDR3 protein: CASSDSKGSADEQFF
J gene: TRBJ2-1
D gene: NA
clone size: NA
V gene: TRBV6-4

CDR3 DNA: TGTGCCAGCAGCCGAGCGGGTATTGTCTCCGAGCAGTACTTC
CDR3 protein: CASSRAGIVSEQYF
J gene: TRBJ2-7
D gene: NA
clone size: NA
V gene: TRBV6-5

CDR3 DNA: TGCGCCAGCAGCTTAACCCCGGGGGACTATGGCTACACCTTC
CDR3 protein: CASSLTPGDYGYTF
J gene: TRBJ1-2
D gene: NA
clone size: NA
V gene: TRBV5-1

CDR3 DNA: TGTGCCAGCAGTTTACTAGCGGGAGGGGGGTACAATGAGCAGTTCTTC
CDR3 protein: CASSLLAGGGYNEQFF
J gene: TRBJ2-1
D gene: TRBD2
clone size: NA
V gene: TRBV6-5

CDR3 DNA: TGTGCCAGCAGTTACACAGGGCTCGACACTGAAGCTTTCTTT
CDR3 protein: CASSYTGLDTEAFF
J gene: TRBJ1-1
D gene: NA
clone size: NA
V gene: TRBV6-6

CDR3 DNA: TGTGCCAGCACGGGGTATGCGTTTACGCAGTATTTT
CDR3 protein: CASTGYAFTQYF
J gene: TRBJ2-3
D gene: NA
clone size: NA
V gene: TRBV6-1

CDR3 DNA: TGTGCCAGCAGCTTGGTCGCGAGCGGCCTCACAGATACGCAGTATTTT
CDR3 protein: CASSLVASGLTDTQYF
J gene: TRBJ2-3
D gene: NA
clone size: NA
V gene: TRBV5-4

CDR3 DNA: TGTGCCAGCAGCTTAGTATCTCGACTGACCCCGGGGGAGCAGTACTTC
CDR3 protein: CASSLVSRLTPGEQYF
J gene: TRBJ2-7
D gene: NA
clone size: NA
V gene: TRBV11-2

CDR3 DNA: TGTGCCAGCAGCTCGCTTCCGGACACCCCGCGGCATTTT
CDR3 protein: CASSSLPDTPRHF
J gene: TRBJ1-5
D gene: NA
clone size: NA
V gene: TRBV11-2

CDR3 DNA: TGTGCCAGCACGGGACAGGGTGGGACCGGGGAGCTGTTTTTT
CDR3 protein: CASTGQGGTGELFF
J gene: TRBJ2-2
D gene: TRBD1
clone size: NA
V gene: TRBV2

CDR3 DNA: TGCGCCAGCACTGTTGCCGGGGAGCTGTTTTTT
CDR3 protein: CASTVAGELFF
J gene: TRBJ2-2
D gene: NA
clone size: once
V gene: TRBV10-2

CDR3 DNA: TGTGCCAGCAGGCAAACGGGACAGGCTGGTGGGGGCGAGCAGTACTTC
CDR3 protein: CASRQTGQAGGGEQYF
J gene: TRBJ2-7
D gene: TRBD1
clone size: NA
V gene: TRBV7-2

CDR3 DNA: TGTGCCAGCAGCGTACCAACAGGGTTTTCTAGCACAGATACGCAGTATTTT
CDR3 protein: CASSVPTGFSSTDTQYF
J gene: TRBJ2-3
D gene: NA
clone size: NA
V gene: TRBV9

CDR3 DNA: TGTGCCAGCAGAGCCCAGGGGGGCTACGAGCAGTACTTC
CDR3 protein: CASRAQGGYEQYF
J gene: TRBJ2-7
D gene: NA
clone size: NA
V gene: TRBV6-1

CDR3 DNA: TGCGCCAGCACTCCAGGGGGAATCGAGCAGTACTTC
CDR3 protein: CASTPGGIEQYF
J gene: TRBJ2-7
D gene: TRBD1
clone size: few
V gene: TRBV10-2

CDR3 DNA: TGCGCCAGCAGCCCGGGACACTCATCCTACGAGCAGTACTTC
CDR3 protein: CASSPGHSSYEQYF
J gene: TRBJ2-7
D gene: NA
clone size: NA
V gene: TRBV5-1

CDR3 DNA: TGTGCCAGCAGTGAGCGGACCCAGGGGGTTCCTGGAAACACCATATATTTT
CDR3 protein: CASSERTQGVPGNTIYF
J gene: TRBJ1-3
D gene: TRBD1
clone size: NA
V gene: TRBV6-1

CDR3 DNA: TGTGCCAGCAGTTACTCCGCGGTTTCCTACAATGAGCAGTTCTTC
CDR3 protein: CASSYSAVSYNEQFF
J gene: TRBJ2-1
D gene: NA
clone size: NA
V gene: TRBV6-6

CDR3 DNA: TGTGCCTGGAGTCAGGGGAGCAATCAGCCCCAGCATTTT
CDR3 protein: CAWSQGSNQPQHF
J gene: TRBJ1-5
D gene: NA
clone size: NA
V gene: TRBV30

CDR3 DNA: TGTGCCAGCAGCTTCCCTGGACAGGAGTATGGCTACACCTTC
CDR3 protein: CASSFPGQEYGYTF
J gene: TRBJ1-2
D gene: TRBD1
clone size: NA
V gene: TRBV5-6

CDR3 DNA: TGTGCCAGCAGCAATGGTCACAGGGCTCCAAATAGCAATCAGCCCCAGCATTTT
CDR3 protein: CASSNGHRAPNSNQPQHF
J gene: TRBJ1-5
D gene: NA
clone size: NA
V gene: TRBV21-1

CDR3 DNA: TGCGCCAGCAGCTTTGAGGTTTTCATGAACACTGAAGCTTTCTTT
CDR3 protein: CASSFEVFMNTEAFF
J gene: TRBJ1-1
D gene: NA
clone size: NA
V gene: TRBV5-1

CDR3 DNA: TGTGCCAGCTCCCCGACAGGGGTAAGAACTGAAGCTTTCTTT
CDR3 protein: CASSPTGVRTEAFF
J gene: TRBJ1-1
D gene: TRBD1
clone size: NA
V gene: TRBV18

CDR3 DNA: TGTGCCAGTAGTACCCCCGGGAGGTGGAAGACCTACGAGCAGTACTTC
CDR3 protein: CASSTPGRWKTYEQYF
J gene: TRBJ2-7
D gene: TRBD2
clone size: NA
V gene: TRBV19

CDR3 DNA: TGTGCCAGCAGCATCCGGACAGGGGGAAGCGCCGGGGAGCTGTTTTTT
CDR3 protein: CASSIRTGGSAGELFF
J gene: TRBJ2-2
D gene: TRBD1
clone size: NA
V gene: TRBV9

CDR3 DNA: TGCGCCAGCAGATACAGGGGTCTTATTGTGGAGCAGTACTTC
CDR3 protein: CASRYRGLIVEQYF
J gene: TRBJ2-7
D gene: TRBD1
clone size: NA
V gene: TRBV23-1

CDR3 DNA: TGTGCCAGCAGCGGGACAGGGGGCGCTTATAATTCACCCCTCCACTTT
CDR3 protein: CASSGTGGAYNSPLHF
J gene: TRBJ1-6
D gene: TRBD1
clone size: NA
V gene: TRBV9

CDR3 DNA: TGTGCCAGCTCACCGGGGGGATACGAGCAGTACTTC
CDR3 protein: CASSPGGYEQYF
J gene: TRBJ2-7
D gene: NA
clone size: NA
V gene: TRBV18

CDR3 DNA: TGCGCCAGCAGCCTTAACGGGGGGAGGTACTACGAGCAGTACTTC
CDR3 protein: CASSLNGGRYYEQYF
J gene: TRBJ2-7
D gene: TRBD2
clone size: NA
V gene: TRBV5-1

CDR3 DNA: TGCGCCAGCAGCTTGGCGACATCTGTCGATGGAGGGCGTTGGGAGCAGTACTTC
CDR3 protein: CASSLATSVDGGRWEQYF
J gene: TRBJ2-7
D gene: NA
clone size: once
V gene: TRBV5-1

CDR3 DNA: TGCGCCAGCAGCGCGGAGTGGCCAAGTGGCTACACCTTC
CDR3 protein: CASSAEWPSGYTF
J gene: TRBJ1-2
D gene: NA
clone size: NA
V gene: TRBV5-1

CDR3 DNA: TGTGCCAGCTCACCACACAGGGGGCGCGAGGAGACCCAGTACTTC
CDR3 protein: CASSPHRGREETQYF
J gene: TRBJ2-5
D gene: TRBD1
clone size: NA
V gene: TRBV18

CDR3 DNA: TGTGCCAGCAGACCGGGACTAACCCACAATGAGCAGTTCTTC
CDR3 protein: CASRPGLTHNEQFF
J gene: TRBJ2-1
D gene: TRBD2
clone size: once
V gene: TRBV6-1

CDR3 DNA: TGTGCCAGCAGCGGAGAGGAGACCACTGAAGCTTTCTTT
CDR3 protein: CASSGEETTEAFF
J gene: TRBJ1-1
D gene: NA
clone size: NA
V gene: TRBV11-3

CDR3 DNA: TGTGCCAGCAGCCAAGAACCCCTAGCTGGGGAGACCCAGTACTTC
CDR3 protein: CASSQEPLAGETQYF
J gene: TRBJ2-5
D gene: NA
clone size: NA
V gene: TRBV14